Here is one T cell receptor beta chain with its context. It lacks a known antigen. No base qualities exist here, and no much larger clone lies one base off it. Receptor amplification or capture employed 5' RACE. Reads for this sample came from an Illumina HiSeq 2500. The second PCR ran for about 6 to 11 cycles and used a J-beta primer mix along with a sample-barcoded 5' primer. Each TCR beta cDNA molecule received a unique molecular identifier from a template-switch 5' adaptor carrying 12 random nucleotides. Each sample yielded at least 3 million CDR3-containing paired-end reads. The Mint cDNA synthesis kit, primed by a TRBC-specific oligonucleotide, was used to synthesize first-strand cDNA from all RNA. After uracil-DNA glycosylase treatment, a first 18-cycle PCR used universal primers M1SS and BC2_uni_R on all cDNA. The paper's data handling went like this. For normalization, 1 million high-quality reads were randomly selected from each sample, with every read carrying a distinct molecular identifier. Instead of being binned into consensus sequences, reads that shared molecular identifiers were thrown out. MiTCR, set to a Q25 quality threshold and the strictest error-elimination algorithm, was used for CDR3 identification, clonotype clustering and error correction. Lower-bound total TCR beta diversity was estimated with a nonparametric unseen species model using Euler transformation. The public reads were reanalyzed by TCRdb: fastp trimming at Q25, MiXCR alignment, in-frame beta chains only. One record per CDR3 amino acid sequence lists the most common genes and DNA. The V and J calls and clone size come from TCRdb's table, not from the authors' own analysis. The sample table shows about 1.4 million distinct CDR3 sequences, and 45% to 70% are seen once. The biggest ten clones account for 6.7% of the sample.

Donors were under 40 systemically healthy Caucasian individuals from Russia aged roughly 6 to 90 years. Each donor gave about 9.7 milliliters of peripheral blood, drawn into EDTA-treated Vacutainer tubes. PBMCs were isolated by Ficoll-Paque density-gradient centrifugation, with at least 6.5 million obtained per sample. Trizol reagent was used to extract total RNA from PBMCs, with at least 5 micrograms per sample. The percentages of naive CD45RAhigh/CD27high T cells were determined by flow cytometry on a PBMC aliquot from every donor. The data belong to a study of blood T cells in healthy people across ages (dated by TCRdb to about 2015). In the study overall: In model experiments, template switching captured about one uniquely barcoded TCR beta cDNA molecule for every two T cells. Donors of different ages were randomly distributed across sequencing lanes to avoid experimental bias. Two additional independent replicas of 1 million unique cDNA reads from the same blood draw were analyzed for two donors (one aged 18 to 30 and one aged 80 or older). Donors were grouped into four age groups: young (average roughly 17 years), middle-aged (under 40), aged (around 60) and long-lived (approximately 75). The study measured age-related changes in TCR beta repertoire diversity using deep sequencing normalized with unique cDNA molecular identifiers.

General findings and caveats noted by the study authors: Donor CMV infection status was unknown, potentially confounding age-related changes in expanded clonotypes. Observed TCR beta diversity per million T cells fell roughly linearly with age, and a significant reduction was already apparent by age about 38. Since profiling was done on bulk unsorted PBMCs, naive and antigen-experienced compartments could not be conclusively compared. Estimates of total diversity from one million sequenced T cells were regarded as lower bounds and underestimates. A strong correlation was found between observed TCR beta diversity and the percentage of naive T cells measured by flow cytometry. Compared with the aged group, the long-lived group had more naive CD4+ T cells, fewer expanded clones and increased TCR diversity, a pattern suggesting age selection.

The sequence was obtained from a man between 18 and 35 years old in good health. Source material: blood.

The CDR3: CASSRKGSGTQYF. The sequenced DNA: TGTGCCAGCAGCCGGAAGGGGTCGGGAACCCAGTACTTC. This chain is built from TRBV7-9 and TRBJ2-5; the D call is tentative, TRBD1 or TRBD2, as each matches 5 bases. The CDR1 and CDR2 encoded by the germline V gene (reference sequence) are SEHNR and FQNEAQ. V loses 5 bases, J loses 8 bases, and the germline ends lie 15 bases apart. There are 13 amino acids in the CDR3, from cysteine to phenylalanine inclusive. The DNA shown is the 39-base CDR3, in frame from base 1.